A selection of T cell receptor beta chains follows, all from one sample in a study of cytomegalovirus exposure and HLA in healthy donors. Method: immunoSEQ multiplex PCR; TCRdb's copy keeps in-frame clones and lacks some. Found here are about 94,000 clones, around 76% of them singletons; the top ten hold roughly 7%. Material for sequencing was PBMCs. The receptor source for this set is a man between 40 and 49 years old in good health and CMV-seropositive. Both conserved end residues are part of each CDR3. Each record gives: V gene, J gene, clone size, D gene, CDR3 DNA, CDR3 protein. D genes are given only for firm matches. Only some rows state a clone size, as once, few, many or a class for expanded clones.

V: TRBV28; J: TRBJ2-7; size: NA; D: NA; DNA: TGTGCCAGCAGCGCCCTTGAGGGCACGGTCTACGAGCAGTACTTC; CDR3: CASSALEGTVYEQYF
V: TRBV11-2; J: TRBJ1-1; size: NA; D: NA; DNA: TGTGCCAGCAGCTTAGGGCCAGGTCTTAACACTGAAGCTTTCTTT; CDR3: CASSLGPGLNTEAFF
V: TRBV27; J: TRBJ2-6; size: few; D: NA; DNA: TGTGCCAGCAGCCGACCCAGGGGGGCAGGGGCCAACGTCCTGACTTTC; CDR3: CASSRPRGAGANVLTF
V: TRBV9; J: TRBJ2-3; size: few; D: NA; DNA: TGTGCCAGCACCAGGGGAGGGGCGGATACGCAGTATTTT; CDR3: CASTRGGADTQYF
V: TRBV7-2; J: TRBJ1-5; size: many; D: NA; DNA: TGTGCCAGCAGCTTAAGGGGACAATATAGCAATCAGCCCCAGCATTTT; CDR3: CASSLRGQYSNQPQHF
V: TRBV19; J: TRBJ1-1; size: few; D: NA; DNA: TGTGCCAGTAGTACTCGCACACGGAACACTGAAGCTTTCTTT; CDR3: CASSTRTRNTEAFF
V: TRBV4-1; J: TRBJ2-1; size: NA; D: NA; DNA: TGCGCCAGCAGCCAAGGGACATGGGGCAATGAGCAGTTCTTC; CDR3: CASSQGTWGNEQFF
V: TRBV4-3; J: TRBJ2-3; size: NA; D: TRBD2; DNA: TGCGCCAGCAGTCATGGGGGAGGGACAGATACGCAGTATTTT; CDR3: CASSHGGGTDTQYF
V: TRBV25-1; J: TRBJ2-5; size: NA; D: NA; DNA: TGTGCCAGCAGTGAATACGGAGAAGAGACCCAGTACTTC; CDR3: CASSEYGEETQYF
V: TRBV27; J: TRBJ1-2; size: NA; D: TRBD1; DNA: TGTGCCAGCAGTTCGATAGGACAGGTGTATGGCTACACCTTC; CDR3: CASSSIGQVYGYTF
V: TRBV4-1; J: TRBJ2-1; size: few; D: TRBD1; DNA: TGCGCCAGCAGCCGAGGACAGGGCGGCGGGCTATTGGGTGAGCAGTTCTTC; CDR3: CASSRGQGGGLLGEQFF
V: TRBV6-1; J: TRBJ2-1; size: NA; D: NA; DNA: TGTGCCAGCAGTATACAGGGTCTGGCGGGCAATGAGCAGTTCTTC; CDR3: CASSIQGLAGNEQFF
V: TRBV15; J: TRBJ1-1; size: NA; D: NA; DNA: TGTGCCACCGTGAGTTACGACACTGAAGCTTTCTTT; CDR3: CATVSYDTEAFF
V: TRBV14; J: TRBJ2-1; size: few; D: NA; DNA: TGTGCCAGCAGCCAAATCGGACAATACAATGAGCAGTTCTTC; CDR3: CASSQIGQYNEQFF
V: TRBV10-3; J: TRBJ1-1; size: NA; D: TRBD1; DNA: TGTGCCATCAGTGAGTCGGCAGGGGGCCTCACTGAAGCTTTCTTT; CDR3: CAISESAGGLTEAFF
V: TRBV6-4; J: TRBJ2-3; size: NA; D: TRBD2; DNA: TGTGCCAGCAGCCCCGGGGGGAGAATGACAGATACGCAGTATTTT; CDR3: CASSPGGRMTDTQYF
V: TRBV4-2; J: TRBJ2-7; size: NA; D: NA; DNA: TGTGCCAGCAGCCAAGAACGCAGCCGGGGACTCTACGAGCAGTACTTC; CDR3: CASSQERSRGLYEQYF
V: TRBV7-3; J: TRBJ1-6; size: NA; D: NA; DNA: TGTGCCAGCAGCTTAAAGGGGAATTCACCCCTCCACTTT; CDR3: CASSLKGNSPLHF
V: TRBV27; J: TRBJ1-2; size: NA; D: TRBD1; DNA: TGTGCCAGCAGTCTCCGGACAGGTACTAACTATGGCTACACCTTC; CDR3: CASSLRTGTNYGYTF
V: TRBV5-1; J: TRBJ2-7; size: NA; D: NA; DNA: TGCGCCAGCAGCTTGGGGGGGCAGTCCTACGAGCAGTACTTC; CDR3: CASSLGGQSYEQYF
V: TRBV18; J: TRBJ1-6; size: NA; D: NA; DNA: TGTGCCAGCTCACCAACCGGGTTAGGGGACAAATCACCCCTCCACTTT; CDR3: CASSPTGLGDKSPLHF
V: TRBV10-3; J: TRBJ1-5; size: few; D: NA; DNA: TGTGCCATCAGTATAGACAGGAATCAGCCCCAGCATTTT; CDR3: CAISIDRNQPQHF
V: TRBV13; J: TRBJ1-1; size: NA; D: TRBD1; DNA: TGTGCCAGCAGCAAAACAGGGGGACCTGAAGCTTTCTTT; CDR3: CASSKTGGPEAFF
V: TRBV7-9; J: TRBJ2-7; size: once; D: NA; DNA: TGTTCCAGCAGCTTAAATAGCGCCGAGCAGTACTTC; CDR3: CSSSLNSAEQYF
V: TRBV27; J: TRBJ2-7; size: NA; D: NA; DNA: TGTGCCAGCAGTCCAGCCCTAGAGCCCTACGAGCAGTACTTC; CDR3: CASSPALEPYEQYF
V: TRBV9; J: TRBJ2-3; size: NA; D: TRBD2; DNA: TGTGCCAGCAGCCTCGGACTAGCCAGAACAGATACGCAGTATTTT; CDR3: CASSLGLARTDTQYF
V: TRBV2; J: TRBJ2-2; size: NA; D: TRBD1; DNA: TGTGCCAGCAGCCGACAGGGGAACACCGGGGAGCTGTTTTTT; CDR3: CASSRQGNTGELFF
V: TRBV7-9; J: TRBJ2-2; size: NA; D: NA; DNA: TGTGCCAGCAGCCCACAGGGTACGAACACCGGGGAGCTGTTTTTT; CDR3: CASSPQGTNTGELFF
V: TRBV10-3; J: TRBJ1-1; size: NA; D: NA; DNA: TGTGCCATTAGCTCTTTAGGCACTGAAGCTTTCTTT; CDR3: CAISSLGTEAFF
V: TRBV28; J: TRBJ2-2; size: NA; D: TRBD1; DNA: TGTGCCAGCAGCGGACAGGACATCACCGGGGAGCTGTTTTTT; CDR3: CASSGQDITGELFF
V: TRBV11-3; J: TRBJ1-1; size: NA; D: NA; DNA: TGTGCCAGCAGCTTTGGCGGGAGTGACACTGAAGCTTTCTTT; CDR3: CASSFGGSDTEAFF
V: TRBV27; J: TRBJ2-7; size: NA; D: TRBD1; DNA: TGTGCCAGCAGTCCCTTCCAAACGGGACAGGGGCCTAACGAGCAGTACTTC; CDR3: CASSPFQTGQGPNEQYF
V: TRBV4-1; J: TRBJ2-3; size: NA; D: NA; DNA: TGCGCCAGCAGCCAACGGTGGGGGGGCCCCACAGATACGCAGTATTTT; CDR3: CASSQRWGGPTDTQYF
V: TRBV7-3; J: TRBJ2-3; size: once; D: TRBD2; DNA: TGTGCCAGCAGCTTAAGCCCTAGCGGGGCAGATACGCAGTATTTT; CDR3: CASSLSPSGADTQYF
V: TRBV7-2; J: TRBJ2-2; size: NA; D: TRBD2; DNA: TGTGCCAGCAGCCAGACTAGCGGGAGCCCCGGGGAGCTGTTTTTT; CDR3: CASSQTSGSPGELFF
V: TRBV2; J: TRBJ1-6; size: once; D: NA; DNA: TGTGCCAGCGGTAGGGGGGGATCACATAATTCACCCCTCCACTTT; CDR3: CASGRGGSHNSPLHF
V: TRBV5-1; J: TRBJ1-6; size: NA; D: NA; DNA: TGTGCCAGCAGCGAACCCCGCGGGTCACCCCTCCACTTT; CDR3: CASSEPRGSPLHF
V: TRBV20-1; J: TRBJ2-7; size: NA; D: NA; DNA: TGCAGTGCTAGACCCACTGATGTGCAGTACTTC; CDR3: CSARPTDVQYF
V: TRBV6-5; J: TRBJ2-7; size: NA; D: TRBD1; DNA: TGTGCCAGCAGCCGGACAGGGGGCGGCGAGCAGTACTTC; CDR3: CASSRTGGGEQYF
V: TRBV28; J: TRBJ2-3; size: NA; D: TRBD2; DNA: TGTGCCAGCAGATATTCGGGACTAGCGGGAGGGGGGGCAGATACGCAGTATTTT; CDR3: CASRYSGLAGGGADTQYF
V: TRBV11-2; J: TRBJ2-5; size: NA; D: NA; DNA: TGTGCCAGCAGCTTAGAGGTGGACCCAGGGTGGACCCAGTACTTC; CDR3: CASSLEVDPGWTQYF
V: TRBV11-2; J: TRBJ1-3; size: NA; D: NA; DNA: TGTGCCAGCGCCCGCACTCGGGGCTCTGGAAACACCATATATTTT; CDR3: CASARTRGSGNTIYF
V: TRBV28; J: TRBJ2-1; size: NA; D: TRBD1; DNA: TGTGCCAGCAGTTTATTAGGGGGCGCGGCGAATGAGCAGTTCTTC; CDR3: CASSLLGGAANEQFF
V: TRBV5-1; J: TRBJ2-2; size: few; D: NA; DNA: TGCGCCAGCAGCTTGGCCCCAGAGAACACCGGGGAGCTGTTTTTT; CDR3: CASSLAPENTGELFF
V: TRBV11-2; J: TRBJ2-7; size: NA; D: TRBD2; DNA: TGTGCCAGCAGCTTATCCCGGGGGGGCCCGATTCTCTACGAGCAGTACTTC; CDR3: CASSLSRGGPILYEQYF
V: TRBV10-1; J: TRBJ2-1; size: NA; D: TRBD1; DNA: TGCGCCAGCAGTGAGTCAGCAGGGGGCTACAATGAGCAGTTCTTC; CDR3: CASSESAGGYNEQFF
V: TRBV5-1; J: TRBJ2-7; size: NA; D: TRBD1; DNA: TGCGCCAGCAGCTTGGGACAGGGGGTGGGTCACGAGCAGTACTTC; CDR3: CASSLGQGVGHEQYF
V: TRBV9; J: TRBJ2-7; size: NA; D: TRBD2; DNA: TGTGCCAGCAGCCTCGGGGGGGTTAGCTACGAGCAGTACTTC; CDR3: CASSLGGVSYEQYF
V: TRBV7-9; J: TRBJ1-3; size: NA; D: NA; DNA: TGTGCCAGCAGACCCCCAGACTCTGGAAACACCATATATTTT; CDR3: CASRPPDSGNTIYF